This TCR beta chain was identified in a study of cytomegalovirus exposure and HLA in healthy donors. On this clone itself: Its antigen is not identified.

With 60 Vbeta and 13 Jbeta primers, the PCR was carried out. This table comes from immunoSEQ multiplex PCR, and its TCRdb copy is limited to in-frame clones, with some not included. The sample includes about 170,000 clones, roughly 67% of them seen just once. The V segment lost 5 bases and the J segment 1 base; nucleotides outside the gene matches: 8. Germline CDR1 reads SEHNR; CDR2 reads FQNEAQ (reference sequence). The CDR3 sequence is 17 residues long. Study observations and caveats: Later work showed greater clonal expansion in HLA-associated TCR beta chains than in equally common others. Published work reported that the classifier diagnosed cytomegalovirus status with high specificity and sensitivity. The only immune exposure information that was available was CMV serostatus. Reportedly, fewer N-insertions than the approximately 700-donor mean appeared in an Asian-associated ancestry cluster in a later analysis.

Specimen: PBMCs. The receptor's source is a woman aged 18-30 years in good health and CMV-seropositive. V and J are TRBV7-9 and TRBJ2-3, with 11 bases aligning to TRBD2. In DNA, the CDR3 is TGTGCCAGCAGCGCCGCACTAGCGGGGGAGCGCACAGATACGCAGTATTTT. Translating it yields CASSAALAGERTDTQYF.